The 7 T cell receptor beta chains listed next were all sequenced from one sample in a study of cytomegalovirus exposure and HLA in healthy donors. With 60 Vbeta and 13 Jbeta primers, the PCR was carried out. Measured with immunoSEQ multiplex PCR; TCRdb has only the in-frame clones, and not every one. Among about 140,000 clones, 80% were seen once, and the ten largest hold nearly 7%. Material: PBMCs. These receptors all stem from a man aged 40-55 years in good health and CMV-seropositive.

The rearrangement joins TRBV7-2 to TRBJ2-2; 11 bases are shared with TRBD1. CDR3 length: 17 residues. With 4 bases clipped from V and 3 bases from J, the junction kept 7 bases outside the gene matches. CDR1 and CDR2 from the germline V gene are SGHTA and FQGNSA. The CDR3 nucleotides are TGTGCCAGCAGCTGGTGGGGACAGGGGGAATACACCGGGGAGCTGTTTTTT. Encoded protein: CASSWWGQGEYTGELFF.

This chain uses TRBV19 with TRBJ2-7; 10 bases line up with TRBD2. The germline V gene encodes CDR1 LNHDA and CDR2 SQIVND (reference sequence). There are 13 residues in the CDR3. The ends lost 7 bases at V and 1 base at J; junction bases unmatched: 1. In nucleotides, the CDR3 is TGTGCCAGTACTAGCGGGGGATCCTACGAGCAGTACTTC. It yields the protein CASTSGGSYEQYF.

This sequence joins TRBV7-9 and TRBJ1-2; 7 bases match TRBD1. V gave up 3 bases and J gave up 4 bases; unmatched junction bases: 8. The CDR3 has 15 amino acids. Germline V gene data show CDR1 as SEHNR and CDR2 as FQNEAQ (reference sequence). The CDR3 nucleotides are TGTGCCAGCAGCTTGCCGACAGGGCGAATCTATGGCTACACCTTC. Translating it yields CASSLPTGRIYGYTF.

The chain carries TRBV19 and TRBJ2-1; no reliable D call. Germline CDR1 is LNHDA and CDR2 is SQIVND (reference sequence). The CDR3 totals 17 residues. The V end lost 2 bases, the J end lost 6 bases, and 20 bases lay between the germline ends. The CDR3 here is CASSIFATDLVGNEQFF. In DNA form, the CDR3 reads TGTGCCAGTAGTATATTTGCCACCGATTTGGTCGGCAATGAGCAGTTCTTC.

This chain links TRBV29-1 with TRBJ2-7, with 9 bases lining up with TRBD2. The germline gives CDR1 SQVTM, CDR2 ANQGSEA. V shed 7 bases and J 1 base; nucleotides not matched to a gene: 2. This CDR3 is 12 amino acids long. CDR3 nucleotides: TGCAGCGCAGCGGGAGGATCCTACGAGCAGTACTTC. Protein sequence: CSAAGGSYEQYF.

About this clone: Other DNA sequences in the sample encode the same CDR3. CDR3 sequence: CASSQEAGESYEQYF. The CDR3 DNA follows: TGCGCCAGCAGCCAAGAGGCAGGCGAATCCTACGAGCAGTACTTC. The V gene is TRBV4-3, the J gene TRBJ2-7, with no clear D. CDR1 and CDR2 from the germline V gene are LGHNA and YSLEER. V was shortened by 0 bases and J by 1 base, with 10 bases between the two germline ends. The CDR3 is 15 residues long.

The rearrangement links TRBV5-1 to TRBJ1-2; TRBD1 matches at 10 bases. This CDR3 contains 14 residues. The ends lost 4 bases at V and 7 bases at J; junction bases unmatched: 7. Germline assignment: CDR1 SGHRS and CDR2 YFSETQ. CDR3 amino acids: CASSGDRGQSGYTF. CDR3 in DNA: TGCGCCAGCAGCGGCGACAGGGGGCAGTCTGGCTACACCTTC.